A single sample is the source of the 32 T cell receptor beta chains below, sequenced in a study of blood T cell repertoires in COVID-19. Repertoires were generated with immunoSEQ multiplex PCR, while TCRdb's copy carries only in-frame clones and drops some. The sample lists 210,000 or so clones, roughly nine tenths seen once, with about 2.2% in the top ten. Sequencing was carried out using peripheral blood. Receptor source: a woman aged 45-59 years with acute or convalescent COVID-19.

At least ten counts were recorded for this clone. CDR3 residues: CAWRATGDFSPLHF. CDR3 DNA sequence: TGTGCCTGGAGAGCGACAGGGGACTTTTCACCCCTCCACTTT. The V gene is TRBV30, the J gene TRBJ1-6; 8 bases line up with TRBD1. CDR1 and CDR2 (germline): GTSNPN, SVGIG (reference sequence). There are 14 residues in the CDR3. The V segment lost 3 bases and the J segment 9 bases; nucleotides outside the gene matches: 7.

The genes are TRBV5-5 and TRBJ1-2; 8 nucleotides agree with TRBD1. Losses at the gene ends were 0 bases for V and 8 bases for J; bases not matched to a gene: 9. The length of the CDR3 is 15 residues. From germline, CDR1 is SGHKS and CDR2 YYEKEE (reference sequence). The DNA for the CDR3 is TGTGCCAGCAGCTTGGCCGGCAGGGGGCTAGAAGGCTACACCTTC. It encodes CASSLAGRGLEGYTF.

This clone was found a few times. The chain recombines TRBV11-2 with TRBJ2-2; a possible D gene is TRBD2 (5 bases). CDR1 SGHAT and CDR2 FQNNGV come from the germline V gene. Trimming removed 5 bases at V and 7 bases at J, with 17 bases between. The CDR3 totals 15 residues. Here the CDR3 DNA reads TGTGCCAGCAGCGGAGGATACACAGCCGGCGGGGAGCTGTTTTTT. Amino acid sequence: CASSGGYTAGGELFF.

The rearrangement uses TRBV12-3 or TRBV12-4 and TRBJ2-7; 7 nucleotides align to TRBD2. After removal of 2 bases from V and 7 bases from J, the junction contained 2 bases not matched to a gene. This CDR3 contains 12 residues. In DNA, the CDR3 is TGTGCCAGCAGTTTATCGGGGGGTGAGCAGTACTTC. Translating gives CASSLSGGEQYF.

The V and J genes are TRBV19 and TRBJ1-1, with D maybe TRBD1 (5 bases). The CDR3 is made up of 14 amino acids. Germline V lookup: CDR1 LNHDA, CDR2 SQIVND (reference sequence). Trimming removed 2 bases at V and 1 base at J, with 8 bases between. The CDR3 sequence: CASSIMTENTEAFF. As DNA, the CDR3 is TGTGCCAGTAGTATAATGACAGAGAACACTGAAGCTTTCTTT.

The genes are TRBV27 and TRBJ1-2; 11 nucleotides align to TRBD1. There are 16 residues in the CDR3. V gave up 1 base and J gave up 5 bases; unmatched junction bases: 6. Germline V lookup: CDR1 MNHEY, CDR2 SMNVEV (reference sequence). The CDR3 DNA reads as TGTGCCAGCAGTTTATTAGGGACAGGGGGTCAATATGGCTACACCTTC. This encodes CASSLLGTGGQYGYTF.

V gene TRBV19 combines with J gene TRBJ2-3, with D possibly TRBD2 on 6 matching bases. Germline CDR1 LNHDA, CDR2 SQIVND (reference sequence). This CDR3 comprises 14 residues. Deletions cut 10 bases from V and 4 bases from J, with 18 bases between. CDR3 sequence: CATTIGGVSDTQYF. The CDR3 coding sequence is TGTGCCACCACGATCGGGGGAGTTTCAGATACGCAGTATTTT.

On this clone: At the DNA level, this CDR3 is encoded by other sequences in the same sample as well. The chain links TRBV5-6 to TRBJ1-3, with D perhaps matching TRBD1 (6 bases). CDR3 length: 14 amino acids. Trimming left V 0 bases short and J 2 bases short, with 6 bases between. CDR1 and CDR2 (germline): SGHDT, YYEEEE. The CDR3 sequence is CASSLDRAGNTIYF. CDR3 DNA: TGTGCCAGCAGCTTGGACAGGGCTGGAAACACCATATATTTT.

The CDR3 nucleotides read TGTGCCAGTAGTGCACTAGCGGGGGAAACCTACGAGCAGTACTTC. It is translated as CASSALAGETYEQYF. V is TRBV19 and J is TRBJ2-7; 11 nucleotides match TRBD2. The V segment lost 5 bases and the J segment 2 bases; nucleotides outside the gene matches: 5. There are 15 residues in the CDR3. Per germline, CDR1 LNHDA and CDR2 SQIVND (reference sequence).

This chain's CDR3 is CASSPETGARYGYTF. As DNA, the CDR3 is TGCGCCAGCAGCCCAGAGACAGGGGCTCGCTATGGCTACACCTTC. The chain is built from TRBV5-1 and TRBJ1-2, with 8 bases lining up with TRBD1. The CDR3 sequence is 15 residues long. The V and J ends lost 4 bases and 4 bases, in that order; junction bases with no gene match: 9. Germline loops: CDR1 SGHRS, CDR2 YFSETQ.

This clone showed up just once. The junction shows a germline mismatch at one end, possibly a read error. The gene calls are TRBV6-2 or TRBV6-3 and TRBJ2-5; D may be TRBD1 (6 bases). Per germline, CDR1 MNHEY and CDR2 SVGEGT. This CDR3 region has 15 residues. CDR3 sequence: CASSLGAGTQETQYF. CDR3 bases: TGCGCCAGCAGCCTAGGAGCAGGGACACAAGAGACCCAGTACTTC.

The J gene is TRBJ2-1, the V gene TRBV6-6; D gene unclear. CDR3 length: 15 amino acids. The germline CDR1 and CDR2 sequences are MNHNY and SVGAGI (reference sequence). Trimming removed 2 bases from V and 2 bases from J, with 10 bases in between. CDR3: CASSYVSQAYNEQFF. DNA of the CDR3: TGTGCCAGCAGTTACGTGAGCCAGGCCTACAATGAGCAGTTCTTC.

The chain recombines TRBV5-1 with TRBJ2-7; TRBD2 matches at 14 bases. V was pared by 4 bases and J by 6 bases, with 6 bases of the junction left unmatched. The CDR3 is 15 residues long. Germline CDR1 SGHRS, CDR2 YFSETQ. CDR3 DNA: TGCGCCAGCAGCGAACCCGGGACTAGCGGGAGCGAGCAGTACTTC. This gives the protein CASSEPGTSGSEQYF. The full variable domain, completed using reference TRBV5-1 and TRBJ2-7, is KAGVTQTPRYLIKTRGQQVTLSCSPISGHRSVSWYQQTPGQGLQFLFEYFSETQRNKGNFPGRFSGRQFSNSRSEMNVSTLELGDSALYLCASSEPGTSGSEQYFGPGTRLTVT.

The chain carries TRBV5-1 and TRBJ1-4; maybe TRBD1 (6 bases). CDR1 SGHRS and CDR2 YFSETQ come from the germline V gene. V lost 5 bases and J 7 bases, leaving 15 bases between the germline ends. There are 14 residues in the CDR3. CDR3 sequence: CASSSGQQIEKLFF. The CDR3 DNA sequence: TGCGCCAGCAGTTCCGGACAGCAGATTGAAAAACTGTTTTTT.

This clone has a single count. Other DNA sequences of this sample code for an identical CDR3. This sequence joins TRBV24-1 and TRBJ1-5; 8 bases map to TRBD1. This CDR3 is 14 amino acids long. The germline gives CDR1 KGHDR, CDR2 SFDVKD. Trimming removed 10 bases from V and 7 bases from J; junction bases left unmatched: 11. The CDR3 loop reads CATSSDRVSQPQHF. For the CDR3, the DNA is TGTGCCACTTCCTCGGACAGGGTATCCCAGCCCCAGCATTTT.

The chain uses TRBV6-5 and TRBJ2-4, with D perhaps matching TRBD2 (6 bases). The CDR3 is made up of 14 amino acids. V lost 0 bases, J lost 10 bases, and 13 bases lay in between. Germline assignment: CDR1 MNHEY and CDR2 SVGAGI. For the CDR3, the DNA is TGTGCCAGCAGTTACTCGATTCTGGGGGGTATTCAGTACTTC. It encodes CASSYSILGGIQYF.

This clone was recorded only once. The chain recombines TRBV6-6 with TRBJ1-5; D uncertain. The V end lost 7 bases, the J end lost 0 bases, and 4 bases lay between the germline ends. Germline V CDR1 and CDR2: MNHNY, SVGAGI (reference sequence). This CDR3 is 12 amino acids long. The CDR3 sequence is CASTNSNQPQHF. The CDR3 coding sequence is TGTGCCAGCACCAATAGCAATCAGCCCCAGCATTTT.

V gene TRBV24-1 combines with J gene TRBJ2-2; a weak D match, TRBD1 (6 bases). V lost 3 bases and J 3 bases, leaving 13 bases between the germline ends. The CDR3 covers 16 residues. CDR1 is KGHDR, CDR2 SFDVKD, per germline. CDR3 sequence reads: CATSDVQGFYTGELFF. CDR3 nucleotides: TGTGCCACCAGTGATGTACAGGGTTTTTACACCGGGGAGCTGTTTTTT.

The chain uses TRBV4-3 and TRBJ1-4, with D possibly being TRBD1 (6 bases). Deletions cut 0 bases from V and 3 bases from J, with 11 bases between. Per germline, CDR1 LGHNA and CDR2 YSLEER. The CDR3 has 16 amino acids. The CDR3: CASSQDRGAPNEKLFF. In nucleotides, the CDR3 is TGCGCCAGCAGCCAAGATCGGGGGGCACCTAATGAAAAACTGTTTTTT.

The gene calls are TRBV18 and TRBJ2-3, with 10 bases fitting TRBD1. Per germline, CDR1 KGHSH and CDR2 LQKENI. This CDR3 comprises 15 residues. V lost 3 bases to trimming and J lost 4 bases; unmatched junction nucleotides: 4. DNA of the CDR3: TGTGCCAGCTCACCCGGGACAGGGGCGGCAGATACGCAGTATTTT. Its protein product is CASSPGTGAADTQYF.

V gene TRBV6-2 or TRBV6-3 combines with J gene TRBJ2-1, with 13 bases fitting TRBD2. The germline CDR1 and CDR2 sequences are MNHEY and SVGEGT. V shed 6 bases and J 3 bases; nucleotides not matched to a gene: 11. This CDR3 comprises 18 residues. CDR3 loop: CASSPQGLAGTLYNEQFF. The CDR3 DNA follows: TGTGCCAGCAGCCCACAGGGACTAGCGGGAACTCTCTACAATGAGCAGTTCTTC.

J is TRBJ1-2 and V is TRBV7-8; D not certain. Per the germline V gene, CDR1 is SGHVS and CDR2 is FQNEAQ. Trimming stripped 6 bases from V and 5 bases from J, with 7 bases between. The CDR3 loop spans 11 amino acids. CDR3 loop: CASSASYGYTF. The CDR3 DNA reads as TGTGCCAGCAGTGCGTCGTATGGCTACACCTTC.

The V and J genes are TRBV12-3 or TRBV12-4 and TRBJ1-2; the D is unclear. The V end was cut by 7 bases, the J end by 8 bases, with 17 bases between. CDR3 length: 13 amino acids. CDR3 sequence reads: CASIGERGKGYTF. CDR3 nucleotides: TGTGCCAGCATCGGGGAGCGGGGTAAAGGCTACACCTTC.

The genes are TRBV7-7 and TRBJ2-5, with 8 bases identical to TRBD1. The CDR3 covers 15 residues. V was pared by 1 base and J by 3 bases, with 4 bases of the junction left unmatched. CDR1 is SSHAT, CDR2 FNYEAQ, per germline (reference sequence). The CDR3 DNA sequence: TGTGCCAGCAGCTTAGACCCGACAGGGGAAGAGACCCAGTACTTC. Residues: CASSLDPTGEETQYF.

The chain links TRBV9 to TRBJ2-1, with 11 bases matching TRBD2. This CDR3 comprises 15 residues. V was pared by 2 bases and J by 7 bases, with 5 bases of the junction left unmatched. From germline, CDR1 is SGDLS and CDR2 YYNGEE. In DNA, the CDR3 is TGTGCCAGCAGCGTCCCTAGCGGGGGGTGGAATGAGCAGTTCTTC. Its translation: CASSVPSGGWNEQFF.

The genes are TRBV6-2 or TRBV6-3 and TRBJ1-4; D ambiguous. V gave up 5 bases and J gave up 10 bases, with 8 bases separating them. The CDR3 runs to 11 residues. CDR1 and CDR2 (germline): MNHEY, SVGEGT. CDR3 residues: CASSPGGKLFF. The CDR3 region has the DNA TGTGCCAGCAGTCCGGGAGGAAAACTGTTTTTT.

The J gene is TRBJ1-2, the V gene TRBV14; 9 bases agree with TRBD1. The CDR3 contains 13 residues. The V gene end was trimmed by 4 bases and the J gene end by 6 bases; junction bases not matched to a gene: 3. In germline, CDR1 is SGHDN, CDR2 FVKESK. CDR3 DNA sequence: TGTGCCAGCAGCCTCGGGACAGGGCATGGCTACACCTTC. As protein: CASSLGTGHGYTF.

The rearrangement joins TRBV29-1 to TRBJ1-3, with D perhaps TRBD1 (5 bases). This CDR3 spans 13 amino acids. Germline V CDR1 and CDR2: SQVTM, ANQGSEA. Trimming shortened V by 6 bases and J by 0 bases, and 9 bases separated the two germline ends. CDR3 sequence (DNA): TGCAGCGTGACAGTGGCCTCTGGAAACACCATATATTTT. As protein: CSVTVASGNTIYF.

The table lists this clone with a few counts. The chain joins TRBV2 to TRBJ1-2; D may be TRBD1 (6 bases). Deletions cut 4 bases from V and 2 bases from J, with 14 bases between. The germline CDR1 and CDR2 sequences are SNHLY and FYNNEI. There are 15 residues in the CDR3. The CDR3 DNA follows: TGTGCCAGCAGTGCGGGCAGGGGCCTAAACTATGGCTACACCTTC. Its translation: CASSAGRGLNYGYTF.

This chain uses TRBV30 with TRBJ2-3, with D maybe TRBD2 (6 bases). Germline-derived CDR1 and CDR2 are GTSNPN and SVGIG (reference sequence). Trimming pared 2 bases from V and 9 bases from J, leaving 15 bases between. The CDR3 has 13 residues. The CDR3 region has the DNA TGTGCCTGGAGTCCCCTGTGGGGGGACACGCAGTATTTT. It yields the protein CAWSPLWGDTQYF.

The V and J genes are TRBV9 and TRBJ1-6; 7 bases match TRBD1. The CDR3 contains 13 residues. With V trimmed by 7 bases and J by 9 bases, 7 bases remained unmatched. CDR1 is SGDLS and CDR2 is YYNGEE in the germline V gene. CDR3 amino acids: CASADRFGSPLHF. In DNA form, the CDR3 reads TGTGCCAGCGCGGACAGGTTTGGTTCACCCCTCCACTTT. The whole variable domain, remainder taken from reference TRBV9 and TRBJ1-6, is DSGVTQTPKHLITATGQRVTLRCSPRSGDLSVYWYQQSLDQGLQFLIQYYNGEERAKGNILERFSAQQFPDLHSELNLSSLELGDSALYFCASADRFGSPLHFGNGTRLTVT.

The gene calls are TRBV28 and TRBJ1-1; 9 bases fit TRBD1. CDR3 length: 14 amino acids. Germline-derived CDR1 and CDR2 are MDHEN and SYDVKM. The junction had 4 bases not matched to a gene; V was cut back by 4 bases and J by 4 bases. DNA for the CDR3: TGTGCCAGCAGTTCCGGACAGGGGTCCACTGAAGCTTTCTTT. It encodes CASSSGQGSTEAFF.